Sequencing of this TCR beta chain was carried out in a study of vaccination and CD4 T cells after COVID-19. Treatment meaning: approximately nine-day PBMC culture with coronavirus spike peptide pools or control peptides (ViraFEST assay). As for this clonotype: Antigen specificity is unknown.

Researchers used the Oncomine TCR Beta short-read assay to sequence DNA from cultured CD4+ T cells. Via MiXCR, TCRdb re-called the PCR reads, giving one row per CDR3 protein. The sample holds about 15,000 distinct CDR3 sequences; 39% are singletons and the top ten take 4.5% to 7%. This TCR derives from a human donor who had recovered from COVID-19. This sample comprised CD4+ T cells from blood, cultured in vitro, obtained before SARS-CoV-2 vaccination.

Written as DNA, the CDR3 is TGTGCCAGCAGCTTAGTTTCGGACTCCCTGGGGGGCTACGAGCAGTACTTC. It yields the protein CASSLVSDSLGGYEQYF. V usage is TRBV7-6 and J usage is TRBJ2-7, with D maybe TRBD2 (6 bases). The CDR3 is 17 amino acids. The germline V gene encodes CDR1 SGHVS and CDR2 FNYEAQ. Trimming cost V 1 base and J 3 bases, with 19 bases left between them.